A selection of T cell receptor beta chains follows, all from one sample in a study of blood T cell repertoires in COVID-19. TCRdb keeps only in-frame clones here, not all; method: immunoSEQ multiplex PCR. The data contain 150,000 to 200,000 clones, about 83% of them singletons. The sequencing sample was made of peripheral blood. These receptors were collected from a man between 18 and 35 years old with active or convalescent COVID-19. CDR3s include the opening cysteine and the closing phenylalanine or tryptophan. D genes are given only for firm matches. Clone size, where shown, is once, few, many, or a class for clones that have expanded.

j_call clone_size v_call d_call cdr3_aa
TRBJ2-1 - TRBV28 TRBD2 CASSPQTSGGPHEQFF
TRBJ2-1 - TRBV7-2 TRBD1 CASSLGGQGLIDEQFF
TRBJ2-5 - TRBV19 TRBD2 CASSISLRASGQETQYF
TRBJ2-1 - TRBV5-4 - CASSRRDPSPNEQFF
TRBJ2-7 - TRBV19 TRBD2 CASSRGLAGASYEQYF
TRBJ2-7 - TRBV28 TRBD2 CASRAGSSYEQYF
TRBJ1-1 once TRBV11-2 - CASSSPKAQMVGAFF
TRBJ2-7 - TRBV7-9 - CASSGGFNYEQYF
TRBJ2-7 - TRBV27 TRBD1 CASSRPGGYEQYF
TRBJ1-1 once TRBV7-6 - CASSLDRAGTEAFF
TRBJ2-5 - TRBV11-2 - CASTTLPPETQYF
TRBJ2-2 once TRBV2 - CASSSGLGTGELFF
TRBJ2-7 once TRBV18 - CASSPPGLNYEQYF
TRBJ1-1 few TRBV13 TRBD1 CASSSGQLNTEAFF
TRBJ1-1 - TRBV5-1 - CASSDGRVGGTEAFF
TRBJ2-3 - TRBV25-1 TRBD2 CASSGTRASDTQYF
TRBJ1-6 - TRBV20-1 - CSASAGPLNSPLHF
TRBJ1-1 - TRBV4-1 - CASSQSRELYLGAFF
TRBJ2-2 few TRBV7-2 TRBD2 CASSFYPATSVRAGELFF
TRBJ1-2 - TRBV6-2/TRBV6-3 - CASSYSGDTYYGYTF
TRBJ2-6 few TRBV2 TRBD1 CASLPGQQLSGANVLTF
TRBJ2-1 - TRBV30 - CAWSVLGNEQFF
TRBJ1-1 - TRBV12-3/TRBV12-4 - CASSREMNTEAFF
TRBJ1-3 - TRBV7-9 TRBD1 CASSSFRDRGSTRGNTIYF
TRBJ2-2 - TRBV30 TRBD2 CAWGGVAGVVGGELFF
TRBJ2-1 - TRBV15 TRBD2 CATSKPPESSGSYNEQFF
TRBJ1-1 - TRBV6-5 - CASSYSMGGPTEAFF
TRBJ1-4 - TRBV11-3 - CASSLLTGEKLFF
TRBJ2-2 few TRBV28 - CASRDRRNTGELFF
TRBJ2-7 - TRBV11-3 TRBD1 CASSLGQGRGLYEQYF
TRBJ1-1 - TRBV5-4 - CASSFKTGLSNTEAFF
TRBJ2-1 - TRBV27 - CASSLHSTYNEQFF
TRBJ2-7 - TRBV19 TRBD2 CASSPGTSGTNYEQYF
TRBJ2-1 - TRBV2 TRBD1 CASSFSSGRTGGKNEQFF
TRBJ1-4 - TRBV6-5 - CASRPGLKTNEKLFF
TRBJ1-5 - TRBV6-5 - CASSYSGSPGQPQHF
TRBJ2-1 - TRBV18 TRBD2 CASSLEAGLHEQFF
TRBJ1-6 - TRBV27 TRBD1 CASRSDRGLTPLHF
TRBJ2-4 few TRBV28 TRBD2 CASSFSPSGGAVTKNIQYF
TRBJ2-1 - TRBV24-1 TRBD2 CATSVSSGSTNEQFF
TRBJ2-3 - TRBV18 TRBD2 CASSSIGGAADTQYF
TRBJ1-2 - TRBV2 TRBD1 CASSDRDRGHGYTF
TRBJ2-2 - TRBV9 - CASSVGGWSTGELFF
TRBJ1-1 - TRBV11-2 - CASGHLNTEAFF
TRBJ1-1 once TRBV11-2 - CASSLDVMGPEAFF
TRBJ2-7 - TRBV5-6 TRBD2 CASSLSLAGNEQYF
TRBJ2-3 - TRBV19 TRBD1 CASSFRPQGEDTQYF
TRBJ1-2 few TRBV3-1/TRBV3-2 - CASSQSRTGYYGYTF
TRBJ1-1 - TRBV7-8 - CASSRGATEAFF
TRBJ2-2 - TRBV4-2 - CASSQALTGRLDTGELFF
TRBJ2-5 - TRBV12-3/TRBV12-4 - CASSFSGQETQYF
TRBJ2-7 - TRBV7-9 TRBD1 CASNPPTGAHYEQYF
TRBJ1-1 - TRBV25-1 - CASRSGGRRNTEAFF
TRBJ1-2 - TRBV9 TRBD1 CASSAGTGVDIGYGYTF
TRBJ2-7 - TRBV28 TRBD1 CASSPTGQGAGEQYF
TRBJ1-2 once TRBV11-3 TRBD1 CASSRVGTEGYTF
TRBJ1-2 - TRBV7-2 - CASTTLGAYGYTF
TRBJ1-1 - TRBV7-9 - CASSSTQSRDSAFF
TRBJ2-3 once TRBV19 TRBD1 CASSAGQGSDTQYF
TRBJ1-5 - TRBV19 - CASRGARDTYSNQPQHF